The source of this TCR beta chain is a study of T cells in Graves' hyperthyroidism and ophthalmopathy. Whole-study results and caveats: Prediction of ophthalmopathy progression came a median roughly 7.1 months pre-onset.

Diagnoses rested on clinical symptoms, serum thyroxine and TRAb, thyroid ultrasound and orbital computed tomography. This sample holds PBMCs from approximately 9 ml fresh peripheral blood. The TCR beta CDR3 regions underwent amplification using RNA transcripts as the source. When the TCR CDR3 underwent first-round RT-PCR, the HTBI primer set was used. TCRdb recomputed calls from the multiplex PCR reads with MiXCR, one row per CDR3 protein. Of over 300,000 distinct CDR3 sequences listed, approximately 13% are singletons. Ten or more counts support this clonotype. Its antigen is unknown. The source is a woman aged 60-75 years with Graves' hyperthyroidism. Sequenced: blood.

CDR3 DNA sequence: TGTGCCACCAGTGATCCCACCTCTAGCGCTGAGCAGTTCTTC. Amino acids: CATSDPTSSAEQFF. The chain has TRBV24-1 and TRBJ2-1; TRBD2 is a possible D gene (6 bases). The CDR3 loop spans 14 amino acids. Trimming removed 3 bases from V and 9 bases from J, with 14 bases in between. Per the germline V gene, CDR1 is KGHDR and CDR2 is SFDVKD.